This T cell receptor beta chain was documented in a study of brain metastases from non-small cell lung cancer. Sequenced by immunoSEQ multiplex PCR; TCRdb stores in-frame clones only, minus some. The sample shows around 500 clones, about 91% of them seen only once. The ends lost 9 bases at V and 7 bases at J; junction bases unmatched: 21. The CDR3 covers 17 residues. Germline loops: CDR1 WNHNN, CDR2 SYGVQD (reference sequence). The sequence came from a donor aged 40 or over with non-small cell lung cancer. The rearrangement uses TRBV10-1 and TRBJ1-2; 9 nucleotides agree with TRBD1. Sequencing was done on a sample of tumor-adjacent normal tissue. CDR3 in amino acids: CARSQRGDRDIFCGYTF. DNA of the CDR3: TGCGCCAGAAGTCAAAGGGGGGACAGGGACATTTTTTGTGGCTACACCTTC.